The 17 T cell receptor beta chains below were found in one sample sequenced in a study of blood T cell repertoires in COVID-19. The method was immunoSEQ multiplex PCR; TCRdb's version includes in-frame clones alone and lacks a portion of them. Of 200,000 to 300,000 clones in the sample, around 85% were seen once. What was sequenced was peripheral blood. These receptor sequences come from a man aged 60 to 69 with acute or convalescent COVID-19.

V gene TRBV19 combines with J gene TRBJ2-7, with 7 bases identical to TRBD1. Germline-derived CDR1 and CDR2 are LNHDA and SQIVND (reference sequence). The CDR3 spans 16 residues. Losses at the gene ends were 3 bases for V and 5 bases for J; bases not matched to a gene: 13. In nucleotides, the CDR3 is TGTGCCAGTAGTATCCTCTCCTCGACAGGGAGCGACGAGCAGTACTTC. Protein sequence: CASSILSSTGSDEQYF.

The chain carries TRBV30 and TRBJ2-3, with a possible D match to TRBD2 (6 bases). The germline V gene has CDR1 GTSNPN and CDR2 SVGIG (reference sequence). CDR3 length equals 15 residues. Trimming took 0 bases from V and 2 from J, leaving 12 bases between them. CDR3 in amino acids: CAWSVGSGLTDTQYF. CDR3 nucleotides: TGTGCCTGGAGTGTAGGTAGCGGCCTCACAGATACGCAGTATTTT.

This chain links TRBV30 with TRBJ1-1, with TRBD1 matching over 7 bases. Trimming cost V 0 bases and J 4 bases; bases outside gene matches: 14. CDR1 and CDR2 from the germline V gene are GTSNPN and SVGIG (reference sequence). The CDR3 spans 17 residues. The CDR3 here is CAWSVLTLRGRVTEAFF. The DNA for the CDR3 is TGTGCCTGGAGTGTACTTACCCTTAGGGGGCGGGTCACTGAAGCTTTCTTT.

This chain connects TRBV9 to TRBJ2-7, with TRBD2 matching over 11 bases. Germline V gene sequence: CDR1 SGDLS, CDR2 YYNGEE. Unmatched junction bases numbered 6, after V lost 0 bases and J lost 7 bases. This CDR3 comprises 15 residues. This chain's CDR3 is CASSVGGLAGREQYF. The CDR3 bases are TGTGCCAGCAGCGTAGGAGGACTAGCGGGTAGGGAGCAGTACTTC.

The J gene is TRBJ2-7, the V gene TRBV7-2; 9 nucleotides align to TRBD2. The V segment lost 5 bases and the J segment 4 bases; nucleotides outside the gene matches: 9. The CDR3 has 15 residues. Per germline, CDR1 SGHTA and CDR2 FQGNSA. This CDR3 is CASSPSTSGLYEQYF. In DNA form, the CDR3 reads TGTGCCAGCAGCCCATCGACTAGCGGATTGTACGAGCAGTACTTC. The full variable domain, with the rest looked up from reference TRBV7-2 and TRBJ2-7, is GAGVSQSPSNKVTEKGKDVELRCDPISGHTALYWYRQSLGQGLEFLIYFQGNSAPDKSGLPSDRFSAERTGGSVSTLTIQRTQQEDSAVYLCASSPSTSGLYEQYFGPGTRLTVT.

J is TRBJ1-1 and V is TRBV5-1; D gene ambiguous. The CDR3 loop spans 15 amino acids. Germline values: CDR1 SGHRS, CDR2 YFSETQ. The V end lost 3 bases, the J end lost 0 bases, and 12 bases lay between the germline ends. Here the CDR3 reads CASSSRELMNTEAFF. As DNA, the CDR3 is TGCGCCAGCAGCTCGAGGGAGTTAATGAACACTGAAGCTTTCTTT. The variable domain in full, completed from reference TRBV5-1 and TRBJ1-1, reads KAGVTQTPRYLIKTRGQQVTLSCSPISGHRSVSWYQQTPGQGLQFLFEYFSETQRNKGNFPGRFSGRQFSNSRSEMNVSTLELGDSALYLCASSSRELMNTEAFFGQGTRLTVV.

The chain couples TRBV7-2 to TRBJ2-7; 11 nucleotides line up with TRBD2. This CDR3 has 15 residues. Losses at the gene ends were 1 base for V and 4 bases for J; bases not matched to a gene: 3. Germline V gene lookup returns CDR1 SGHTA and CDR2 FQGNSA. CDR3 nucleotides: TGTGCCAGCAGCTTAGAACTAGCGGGAGAATACGAGCAGTACTTC. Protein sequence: CASSLELAGEYEQYF.

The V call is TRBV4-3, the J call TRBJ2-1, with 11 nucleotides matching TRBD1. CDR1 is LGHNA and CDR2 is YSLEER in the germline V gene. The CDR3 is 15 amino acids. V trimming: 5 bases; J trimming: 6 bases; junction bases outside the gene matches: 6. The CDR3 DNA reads TGCGCCAGCAGCGCGGGACAGGGGGAAGGCAATGAGCAGTTCTTC. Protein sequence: CASSAGQGEGNEQFF.

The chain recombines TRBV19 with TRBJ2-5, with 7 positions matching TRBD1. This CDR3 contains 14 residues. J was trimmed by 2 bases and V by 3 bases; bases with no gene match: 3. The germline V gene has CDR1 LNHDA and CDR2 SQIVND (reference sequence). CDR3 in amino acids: CASSITGEQETQYF. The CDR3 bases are TGTGCCAGTAGTATTACAGGGGAACAAGAGACCCAGTACTTC. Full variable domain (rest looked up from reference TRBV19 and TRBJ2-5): DGGITQSPKYLFRKEGQNVTLSCEQNLNHDAMYWYRQDPGQGLRLIYYSQIVNDFQKGDIAEGYSVSREKKESFPLTVTSAQKNPTAFYLCASSITGEQETQYFGPGTRLLVL.

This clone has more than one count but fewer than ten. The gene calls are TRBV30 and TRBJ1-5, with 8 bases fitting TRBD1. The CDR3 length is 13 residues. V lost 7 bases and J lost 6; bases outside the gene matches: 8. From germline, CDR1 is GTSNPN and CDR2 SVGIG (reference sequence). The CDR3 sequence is CALNRGGGQPQHF. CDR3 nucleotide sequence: TGTGCCTTAAACAGGGGGGGCGGTCAGCCCCAGCATTTT.

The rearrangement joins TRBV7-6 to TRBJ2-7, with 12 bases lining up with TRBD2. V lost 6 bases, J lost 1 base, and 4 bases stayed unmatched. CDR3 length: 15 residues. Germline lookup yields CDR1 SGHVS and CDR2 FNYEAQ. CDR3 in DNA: TGTGCCAGCAGTTCAGGACTAGCGGGATCCTACGAGCAGTACTTC. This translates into CASSSGLAGSYEQYF.

The CDR3 sequence is CASSLESATEAFF. Written as DNA, the CDR3 is TGTGCCAGCAGCTTGGAAAGCGCCACTGAAGCTTTCTTT. V and J are TRBV5-5 and TRBJ1-1; D unresolved. Trimming pared 0 bases from V and 4 bases from J, leaving 7 bases between. Germline lookup yields CDR1 SGHKS and CDR2 YYEKEE (reference sequence). The CDR3 totals 13 residues.

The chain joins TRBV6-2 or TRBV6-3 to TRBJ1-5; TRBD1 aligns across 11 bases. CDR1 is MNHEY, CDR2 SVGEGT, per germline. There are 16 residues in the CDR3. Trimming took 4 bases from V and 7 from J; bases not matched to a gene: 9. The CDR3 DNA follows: TGTGCCAGCAGTTCCTGGACAGGGGGCGCCGGGCAGCCCCAGCATTTT. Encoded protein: CASSSWTGGAGQPQHF.

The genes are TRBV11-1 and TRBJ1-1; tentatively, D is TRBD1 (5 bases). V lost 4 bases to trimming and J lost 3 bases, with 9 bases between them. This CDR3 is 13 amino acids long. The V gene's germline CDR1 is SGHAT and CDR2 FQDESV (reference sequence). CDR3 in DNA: TGTGCCAGCAGCTCCCAGGGTTACACTGAAGCTTTCTTT. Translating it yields CASSSQGYTEAFF.

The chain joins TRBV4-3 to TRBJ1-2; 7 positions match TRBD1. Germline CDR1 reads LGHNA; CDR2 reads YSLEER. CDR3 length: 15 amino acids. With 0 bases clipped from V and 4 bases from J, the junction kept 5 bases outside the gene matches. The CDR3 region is CASSQEFGTAYGYTF. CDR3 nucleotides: TGCGCCAGCAGCCAAGAGTTTGGGACAGCCTATGGCTACACCTTC.

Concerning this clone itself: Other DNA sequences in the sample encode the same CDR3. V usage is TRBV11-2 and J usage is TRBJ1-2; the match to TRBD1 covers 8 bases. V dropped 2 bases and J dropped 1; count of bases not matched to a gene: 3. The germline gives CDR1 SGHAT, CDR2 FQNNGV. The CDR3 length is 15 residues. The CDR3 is CASSLQGAFNYGYTF. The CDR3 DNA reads TGTGCCAGCAGCTTACAGGGGGCGTTTAACTATGGCTACACCTTC.

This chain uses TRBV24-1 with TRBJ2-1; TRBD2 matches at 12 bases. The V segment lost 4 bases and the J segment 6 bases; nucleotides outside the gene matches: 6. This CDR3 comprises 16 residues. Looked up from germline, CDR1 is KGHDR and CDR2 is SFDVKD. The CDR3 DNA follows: TGTGCCACCAGTGAGCCACTAGCGGGAGGCGGCAATGAGCAGTTCTTC. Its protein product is CATSEPLAGGGNEQFF.